These T cell receptor beta chains were read from a single sample in a study of control samples from healthy donors and cancer patients. The method was immunoSEQ multiplex PCR; TCRdb's version includes in-frame clones alone and lacks a portion of them. There are 210,000 or so clones in the sample; 91% occur only once, and approximately 1.8% lies in the top ten. Sequencing was done on a sample of blood. The receptors here all came from a young man in good health. CDR3s include the opening cysteine and the closing phenylalanine or tryptophan. D genes are given only for firm matches. Where a row states a size, it is once, few, many or the class of an expanded clone; other rows omit it.

j_call d_call v_call clone_size cdr3_aa cdr3_nt
TRBJ1-1 TRBD1 TRBV3-1/TRBV3-2 . CASSARGQRIAFF TGTGCCAGCAGCGCGCGGGGACAGCGAATAGCTTTCTTT
TRBJ2-7 . TRBV27 . CASSPITSYEQYF TGTGCCAGCAGTCCTATCACCTCCTACGAGCAGTACTTC
TRBJ2-3 TRBD1 TRBV5-5 . CASSLAGGSVSDTQYF TGTGCCAGCAGCTTGGCAGGGGGCTCGGTGTCAGATACGCAGTATTTT
TRBJ2-7 . TRBV6-2/TRBV6-3 . CASRPHQAGPYEQYF TGTGCCAGCAGGCCTCATCAAGCCGGACCCTACGAGCAGTACTTC
TRBJ2-1 . TRBV14 . CASSQDRMSRVPRNEQFF TGTGCCAGCAGCCAAGATCGTATGTCTAGGGTCCCCCGGAATGAGCAGTTCTTC
TRBJ1-2 . TRBV20-1 . CSAGTGYTF TGCAGTGCTGGAACGGGCTACACCTTC
TRBJ2-5 TRBD2 TRBV27 . CASSFGTSGGWETQYF TGTGCCAGCAGTTTTGGGACTAGCGGGGGGTGGGAGACCCAGTACTTC
TRBJ2-7 . TRBV3-1/TRBV3-2 . CASSEDVAYEQYF TGTGCCAGCAGCGAAGACGTAGCCTACGAGCAGTACTTC
TRBJ2-1 . TRBV27 . CASRDSSTYNEQFF TGTGCCAGCAGGGACAGTTCTACCTACAATGAGCAGTTCTTC
TRBJ1-1 . TRBV30 . CAWSHTVGTEAFF TGTGCCTGGAGTCATACAGTGGGGACTGAAGCTTTCTTT
TRBJ2-7 . TRBV6-5 once CASRLGSTGYEQYF TGTGCCAGCAGGTTGGGTTCCACTGGCTACGAGCAGTACTTC
TRBJ1-3 TRBD1 TRBV11-2 . CASSLEGQISGNTIYF TGTGCCAGCAGCTTAGAGGGACAGATCTCTGGAAACACCATATATTTT
TRBJ1-4 . TRBV9 . CASSQGGLTDEKLFF TGTGCCAGCAGCCAGGGAGGTCTGACAGATGAAAAACTGTTTTTT
TRBJ2-5 . TRBV5-5 once CASSTRTDQETQYF TGTGCCAGCAGCACCCGGACAGACCAAGAGACCCAGTACTTC
TRBJ2-7 . TRBV14 . CASSQSYEQYF TGTGCCAGCAGCCAGTCCTACGAGCAGTACTTC
TRBJ1-1 . TRBV20-1 . CSARETQRAFF TGCAGTGCTAGAGAAACCCAGAGGGCTTTCTTT
TRBJ1-1 . TRBV3-1/TRBV3-2 few CASSQKGWWSEAFF TGTGCCAGCAGCCAAAAGGGTTGGTGGTCTGAAGCTTTCTTT
TRBJ2-7 TRBD1 TRBV28 once CASSSGQYEQYF TGTGCCAGCAGTTCGGGACAGTACGAGCAGTACTTC
TRBJ1-1 TRBD1 TRBV12-3/TRBV12-4 few CASRAGTDEAFF TGTGCCAGCAGGGCCGGGACAGATGAAGCTTTCTTT
TRBJ1-1 . TRBV19 once CASSPPGAEAFF TGTGCCAGTAGTCCCCCGGGGGCTGAAGCTTTCTTT
TRBJ1-5 TRBD1 TRBV11-2 . CASSLGNRGRQPQHF TGTGCCAGCAGCTTAGGCAACAGGGGGCGGCAGCCCCAGCATTTT
TRBJ1-3 . TRBV30 . CAWSVLHSGNTIYF TGTGCCTGGAGTGTACTCCACTCTGGAAACACCATATATTTT
TRBJ2-2 TRBD1 TRBV9 . CASSYGQAANTGELFF TGTGCCAGCTCCTATGGACAGGCCGCGAACACCGGGGAGCTGTTTTTT
TRBJ2-1 TRBD1 TRBV15 . CATSRDRQGPVHNEQFF TGTGCCACCAGCAGAGACCGACAGGGGCCTGTGCACAATGAGCAGTTCTTC
TRBJ2-1 TRBD2 TRBV6-4 . CASSAGLGGGATREQFF TGTGCCAGCAGTGCCGGTTTAGGCGGGGGGGCCACACGGGAGCAGTTCTTC
TRBJ2-3 TRBD2 TRBV24-1 . CATRTSGATDTQYF TGTGCCACCAGGACTAGCGGAGCGACAGATACGCAGTATTTT
TRBJ2-3 . TRBV6-5 . CASSYSRFGTDTQYF TGTGCCAGCAGTTACTCCCGGTTCGGCACAGATACGCAGTATTTT
TRBJ2-7 . TRBV19 . CASSTGGTQSSYEQYF TGTGCCAGTAGTACCGGCGGGACCCAGAGCTCCTACGAGCAGTACTTC
TRBJ1-5 . TRBV6-5 . CASSYSRWGQPQHF TGTGCCAGCAGTTACTCGCGGTGGGGTCAGCCCCAGCATTTT
TRBJ2-1 . TRBV27 . CASRAGASYNEQFF TGTGCCAGCCGGGCGGGGGCCTCCTACAATGAGCAGTTCTTC
TRBJ2-1 . TRBV30 . CAWSLSNEQFF TGTGCCTGGAGCCTTAGCAATGAGCAGTTCTTC
TRBJ2-7 . TRBV9 . CASSVEGGPQIQYF TGTGCCAGCAGCGTAGAGGGGGGGCCGCAGATTCAGTACTTC
TRBJ2-2 TRBD1 TRBV9 . CASSSGQGYAGELFF TGTGCCAGCAGCTCGGGACAGGGGTATGCCGGGGAGCTGTTTTTT